The subject of this entry is one T cell receptor (beta chain). Its antigen is not known. This entry belongs to a study of STAT5B mutations in CD4+ large granular lymphocyte leukemia. General observations from the study: TRBV06-family usage was enriched in top patient clones (8/27) versus controls (2/35).

The germline V gene encodes CDR1 KGHSH and CDR2 LQKENI. Losses at the gene ends were 6 bases for V and 1 base for J; bases not matched to a gene: 2. This CDR3 spans 14 amino acids. Method: immunoSEQ multiplex PCR; TCRdb's copy keeps in-frame clones and lacks some. This sample has 20,000 or so clones, with 70% found just once. The sequence came from a human donor in good health. Sequencing used CD4+ T cells from blood buffy coats. The chain combines TRBV18 with TRBJ1-1; 10 positions agree with TRBD1. As DNA, the CDR3 is TGTGCCAGCTCGGACAGGGGGGCGAACACTGAAGCTTTCTTT. It codes for CASSDRGANTEAFF.